This record covers a single T cell receptor (beta chain). What it binds is unknown. This sample is drawn from a study of T-cell memory formation after mild COVID-19. Study-wide results and caveats: Clones contracting day 15 to 85 were balanced CD4/CD8; later expanders leaned CD4+. Pre-infection memory carried some responding clones, suggesting that cross-reactive memory joined. Among CD4+ contracting clones, most were CM and EM, and CD8+ ones EMRA.

The J segment lost 4 bases and the V segment lost 7 bases, leaving 9 bases of the junction unmatched. The CDR3 consists of 14 residues. TCRdb re-called the 5' RACE reads through MiXCR, storing one row per CDR3 protein. The table records roughly 480,000 distinct CDR3 sequences, nearly 25% of them present only once. The V gene is TRBV12-3 or TRBV12-4, the J gene TRBJ1-2, with 7 bases matching TRBD1. The sequenced material came from PBMCs or a T cell subset sorted from them (not recorded which). This receptor was taken from an adult woman who had mild COVID-19 (a few samples of this study predate the infection). Cell type and time point are not known. This CDR3 is CASILSGTAYGYTF. In DNA form, the CDR3 reads TGTGCCAGCATCCTGTCTGGGACAGCCTATGGCTACACCTTC.